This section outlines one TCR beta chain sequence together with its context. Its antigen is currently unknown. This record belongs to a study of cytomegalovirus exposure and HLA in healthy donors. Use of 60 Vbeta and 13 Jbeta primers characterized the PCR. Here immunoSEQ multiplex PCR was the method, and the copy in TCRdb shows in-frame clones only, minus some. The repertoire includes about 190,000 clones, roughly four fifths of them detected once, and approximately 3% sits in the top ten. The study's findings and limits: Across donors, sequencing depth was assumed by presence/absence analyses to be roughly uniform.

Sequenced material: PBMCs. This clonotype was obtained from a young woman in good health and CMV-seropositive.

DNA of the CDR3: TGTGCCAGCAGCTTTCCGGGGAACACTGAAGCTTTCTTT. Residues: CASSFPGNTEAFF. The chain uses TRBV7-9 and TRBJ1-1; D gene uncertain. This CDR3 is 13 amino acids long. CDR1 and CDR2 from the germline V gene are SEHNR and FQNEAQ (reference sequence). V was pared by 3 bases and J by 1 base, with 6 bases between.